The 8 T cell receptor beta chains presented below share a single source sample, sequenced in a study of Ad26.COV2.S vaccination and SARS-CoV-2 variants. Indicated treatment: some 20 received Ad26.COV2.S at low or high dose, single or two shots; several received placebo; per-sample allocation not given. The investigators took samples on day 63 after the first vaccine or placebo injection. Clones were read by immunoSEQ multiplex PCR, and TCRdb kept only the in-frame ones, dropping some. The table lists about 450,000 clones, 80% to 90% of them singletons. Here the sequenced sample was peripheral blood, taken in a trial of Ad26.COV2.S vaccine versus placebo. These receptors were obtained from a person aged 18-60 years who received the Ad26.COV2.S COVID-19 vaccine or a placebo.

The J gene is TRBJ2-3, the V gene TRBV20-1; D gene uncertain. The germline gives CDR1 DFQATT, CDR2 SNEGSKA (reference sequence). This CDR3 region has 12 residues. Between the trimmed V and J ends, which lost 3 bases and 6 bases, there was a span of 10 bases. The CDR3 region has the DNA TGCAGTGCTAGTAGAAGAGTTGATACGCAGTATTTT. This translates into CSASRRVDTQYF.

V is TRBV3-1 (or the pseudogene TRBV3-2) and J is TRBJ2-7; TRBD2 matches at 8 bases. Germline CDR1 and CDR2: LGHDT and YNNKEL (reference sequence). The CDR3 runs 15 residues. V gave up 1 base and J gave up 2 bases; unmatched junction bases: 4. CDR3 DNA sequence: TGTGCCAGCAGCCAAGGACTAGCGCCCGCCTACGAGCAGTACGTC. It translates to CASSQGLAPAYEQYV.

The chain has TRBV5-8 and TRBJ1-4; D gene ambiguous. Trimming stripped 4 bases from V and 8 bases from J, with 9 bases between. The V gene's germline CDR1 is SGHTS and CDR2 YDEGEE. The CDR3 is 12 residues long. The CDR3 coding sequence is TGTGCCAGCAGCCTGATTAGGGAAAAACTGTTTTTT. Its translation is CASSLIREKLFF.

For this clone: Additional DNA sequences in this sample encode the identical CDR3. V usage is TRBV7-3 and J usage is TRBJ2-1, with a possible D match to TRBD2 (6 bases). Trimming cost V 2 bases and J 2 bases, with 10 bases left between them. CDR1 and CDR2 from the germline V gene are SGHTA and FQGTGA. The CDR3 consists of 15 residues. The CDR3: CASSLSGGTYNEQFF. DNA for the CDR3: TGTGCCAGCAGCTTATCAGGCGGGACCTACAATGAGCAGTTCTTC.

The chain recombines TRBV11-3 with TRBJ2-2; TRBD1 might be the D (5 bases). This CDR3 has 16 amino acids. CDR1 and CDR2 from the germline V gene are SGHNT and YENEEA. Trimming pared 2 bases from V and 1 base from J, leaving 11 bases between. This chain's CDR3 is CASSLSPGMNTGELFF. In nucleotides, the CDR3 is TGTGCCAGCAGCTTAAGTCCAGGGATGAACACCGGGGAGCTGTTTTTT.

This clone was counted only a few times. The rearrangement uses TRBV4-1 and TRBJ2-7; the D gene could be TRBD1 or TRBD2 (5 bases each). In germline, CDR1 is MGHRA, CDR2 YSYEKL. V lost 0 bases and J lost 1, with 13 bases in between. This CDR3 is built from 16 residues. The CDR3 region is CASSQDDRWGSYEQYF. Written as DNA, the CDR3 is TGCGCCAGCAGCCAAGATGATCGTTGGGGGTCCTACGAGCAGTACTTC.

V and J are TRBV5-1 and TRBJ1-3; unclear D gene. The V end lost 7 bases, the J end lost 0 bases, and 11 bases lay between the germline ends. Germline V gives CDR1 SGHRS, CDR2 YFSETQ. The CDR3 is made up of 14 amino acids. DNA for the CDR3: TGCGCCAGCTCTGGGTCCTTCTCTGGAAACACCATATATTTT. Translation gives CASSGSFSGNTIYF.

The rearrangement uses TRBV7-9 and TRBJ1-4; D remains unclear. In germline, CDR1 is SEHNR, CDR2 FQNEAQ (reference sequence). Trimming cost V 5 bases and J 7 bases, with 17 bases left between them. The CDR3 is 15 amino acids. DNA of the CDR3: TGTGCCAGCAGCCCTCGAGGAGGGCCGGGTGAAAAACTGTTTTTT. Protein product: CASSPRGGPGEKLFF.